The 2 T cell receptor beta chains below were found in one sample sequenced in a study of CD8+CD57+ T cells in acquired aplastic anemia. Patients picked for sequencing had shown CD8+CD57+ cell expansion detected by flow cytometry. Genomic DNA acted as the template from which TCR beta VDJ combination and CDR3 sequence profiling were carried out. TCRdb re-called the reads with MiXCR, one entry per CDR3 protein. The sample has roughly 180,000 distinct CDR3 sequences; 48% are singletons. The specimen sequenced was sorted CD4+, CD8+, or CD8+CD57+ T cells (not recorded which) from PBMCs. These receptors all come from a human donor with aplastic anemia.

Of note for this clonotype: A read error may produce the germline difference seen at one junction end. The chain carries TRBV6-1 and TRBJ1-2; D ambiguous. This CDR3 has 15 amino acids. From germline, CDR1 is MNHNS and CDR2 SASEGT. This chain's CDR3 is CASMLERGGNCGYTF. CDR3 in DNA: TGTGCCAGCATGTTAGAGAGAGGTGGGAACTGTGGCTACACCTTC.

This clonotype came up many times. The J gene is TRBJ2-7, the V gene TRBV19; possibly TRBD2 for D (6 bases). V was pared by 4 bases and J by 9 bases, with 25 bases between. CDR1 is LNHDA and CDR2 is SQIVND in the germline V gene (reference sequence). The CDR3 length is 16 residues. CDR3 DNA: TGTGCCAGTAGTAACACACCTAGCCAGTCGGGGGATCGGCAGTACTTC. This gives the protein CASSNTPSQSGDRQYF.